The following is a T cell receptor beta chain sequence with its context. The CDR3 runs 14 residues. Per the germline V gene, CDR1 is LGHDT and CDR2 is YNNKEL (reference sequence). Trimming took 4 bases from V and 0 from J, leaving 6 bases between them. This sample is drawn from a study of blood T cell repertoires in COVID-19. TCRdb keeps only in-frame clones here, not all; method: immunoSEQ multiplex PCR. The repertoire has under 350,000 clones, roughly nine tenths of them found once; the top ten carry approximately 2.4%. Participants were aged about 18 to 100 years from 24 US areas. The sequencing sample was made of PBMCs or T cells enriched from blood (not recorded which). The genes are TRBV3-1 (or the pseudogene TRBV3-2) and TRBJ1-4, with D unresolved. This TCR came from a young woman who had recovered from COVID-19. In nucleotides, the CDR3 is TGTGCCAGCAGCCTCGGGGCAACTAATGAAAAACTGTTTTTT. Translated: CASSLGATNEKLFF.